This record looks at one TCR beta chain sequence and its context. Generated by immunoSEQ multiplex PCR, the TCRdb table keeps only in-frame clones and is missing some. The sample includes about 180,000 clones, nearly 90% of them seen just once. This record belongs to a study of blood T cell repertoires in COVID-19. The wider study: PBMCs, B-cell-depleted T cells, or T cells provided the cDNA or gDNA that made up the material.

This CDR3 has 14 residues. V was cut by 4 bases and J by 4 bases, with 15 bases left in between. Germline CDR1 reads SQVTM; CDR2 reads ANQGSEA. Sequenced: peripheral blood. The gene calls are TRBV29-1 and TRBJ2-3, with D possibly being TRBD1 (7 bases). This TCR derives from a man aged 18 to 29 who had recovered from COVID-19. CDR3 DNA sequence: TGCAGCGTTGTTGGGGGGACAGTAGCAGATACGCAGTATTTT. It is translated as CSVVGGTVADTQYF.